Each of the 15 T cell receptor beta chains below was sequenced from the same sample in a study of T cell responses to AZD1222 COVID-19 vaccine. Sequenced by immunoSEQ multiplex PCR; TCRdb stores in-frame clones only, minus some. The sample shows 150,000 to 250,000 clones, approximately 93% of them seen only once. The sequences come from peripheral blood, collected 28 days after the second AZD1222 dose. The receptors stem from an adult who received the AZD1222 COVID-19 vaccine.

The chain carries TRBV4-1 and TRBJ1-5; D not resolved. From germline, CDR1 is MGHRA and CDR2 YSYEKL. The CDR3 runs 12 residues. Trimming stripped 3 bases from V and 9 bases from J, with 9 bases between. CDR3 bases: TGCGCCAGCAGCCAGCCCTCGGGGCCCCAGCATTTT. Amino acid sequence: CASSQPSGPQHF.

This rearrangement joins TRBV15 to TRBJ2-2, with TRBD1 matching over 7 bases. From germline, CDR1 is LNHNV and CDR2 YYDKDF (reference sequence). With V trimmed by 0 bases and J by 6 bases, 13 bases remained unmatched. This CDR3 contains 18 residues. The CDR3 DNA reads TGTGCCACCAGCAGAGAACGGTCTTCGACAGGGAAGGCCGGGGAGCTGTTTTTT. This translates into CATSRERSSTGKAGELFF.

The chain employs TRBV5-6 and TRBJ2-1, with 8 nucleotides matching TRBD1. Germline CDR1 and CDR2: SGHDT and YYEEEE. V dropped 4 bases and J dropped 8; count of bases not matched to a gene: 11. The CDR3 contains 15 residues. The CDR3 DNA is TGTGCCAGCAGCCGGGGGCAGGGGGCATTGGATGAGCAGTTCTTC. Translation gives CASSRGQGALDEQFF.

This chain connects TRBV30 to TRBJ1-2; no clear D gene. Trimming shortened V by 0 bases and J by 0 bases, and 5 bases separated the two germline ends. This CDR3 is 13 amino acids long. Germline values: CDR1 GTSNPN, CDR2 SVGIG (reference sequence). The CDR3 DNA reads TGTGCCTGGAGTGTTCTGTCTAACTATGGCTACACCTTC. It codes for CAWSVLSNYGYTF.

CDR3 sequence (DNA): TGCGCCAGCAGTCCCCAGACCGGGAGGAGGTATGGCTACACCTTC. Translation gives CASSPQTGRRYGYTF. The chain couples TRBV23-1 to TRBJ1-2, with D uncertain. TRBV23-1 qualifies as an ORF whose function is uncertain. The CDR3 consists of 15 residues. Trimming removed 4 bases at V and 5 bases at J, with 17 bases between.

The chain links TRBV12-3 or TRBV12-4 to TRBJ1-1, with 7 bases that match TRBD1. The ends lost 6 bases at V and 7 bases at J; junction bases unmatched: 5. The CDR3 sequence is 12 residues long. The CDR3 DNA follows: TGTGCCAGCAGGCGGGGGGACAGTGAAGCTTTCTTT. It yields the protein CASRRGDSEAFF.

The chain joins TRBV6-5 to TRBJ2-2; perhaps TRBD1 as D (5 bases). The CDR3 loop spans 16 amino acids. Germline V gene data show CDR1 as MNHEY and CDR2 as SVGAGI. V dropped 0 bases and J dropped 0 bases, with 8 bases sitting between them. The CDR3: CASSYSLTANTGELFF. For the CDR3, the DNA is TGTGCCAGCAGTTACTCCCTGACAGCGAACACCGGGGAGCTGTTTTTT.

The chain joins TRBV7-3 to TRBJ2-2, with a possible D match to TRBD2 (5 bases). Germline lookup yields CDR1 SGHTA and CDR2 FQGTGA. Trimming removed 4 bases at V and 6 bases at J, with 9 bases between. The CDR3 contains 13 residues. The CDR3 nucleotides are TGTGCCAGCAGCTCAGAGGGTGCCGGGGAGCTGTTTTTT. This translates into CASSSEGAGELFF.

The V gene is TRBV3-1 (or the pseudogene TRBV3-2), the J gene TRBJ1-1; the D gene is possibly TRBD1 (6 bases). From germline, CDR1 is LGHDT and CDR2 YNNKEL (reference sequence). V lost 4 bases to trimming and J lost 1 base, with 10 bases between them. This CDR3 spans 14 amino acids. The CDR3 protein is CASSLGAPNTEAFF. CDR3 in DNA: TGTGCCAGCAGCCTGGGGGCTCCGAACACTGAAGCTTTCTTT.

This clone was found once. This sequence joins TRBV5-1 and TRBJ2-1, with TRBD1 as a possible D gene (5 bases). V gave up 1 base and J gave up 2 bases, with 10 bases separating them. The germline V gene encodes CDR1 SGHRS and CDR2 YFSETQ. CDR3 length: 15 amino acids. The DNA for the CDR3 is TGCGCCAGCAGCTTGTTAAGGGGTACCTACAATGAGCAGTTCTTC. This encodes CASSLLRGTYNEQFF.

The chain uses TRBV24-1 and TRBJ2-3, with D possibly matching TRBD2 (6 bases). The CDR3 loop spans 13 amino acids. From germline, CDR1 is KGHDR and CDR2 SFDVKD. The V end was cut by 8 bases, the J end by 2 bases, with 10 bases between. The CDR3 loop is CATMEGLTDTQYF. The CDR3 DNA reads as TGTGCCACCATGGAGGGGCTCACAGATACGCAGTATTTT.

The gene calls are TRBV5-1 and TRBJ1-3; the D is unclear. Germline lookup yields CDR1 SGHRS and CDR2 YFSETQ. V gave up 3 bases and J gave up 4 bases, with 8 bases separating them. The CDR3 has 13 residues. CDR3: CASSSTLGNTIYF. CDR3 in DNA: TGCGCCAGCAGCTCGACCCTGGGAAACACCATATATTTT.

This clone was found once. This chain uses TRBV19 with TRBJ1-1, with D hard to call. V dropped 2 bases and J dropped 1 base, with 8 bases sitting between them. Germline V CDR1 and CDR2: LNHDA, SQIVND (reference sequence). The CDR3 totals 14 residues. The DNA for the CDR3 is TGTGCCAGTAGTATATTTCCAGCGAACACTGAAGCTTTCTTT. Its translation is CASSIFPANTEAFF.

The chain carries TRBV18 and TRBJ1-1, with 9 nucleotides matching TRBD1. CDR3 size: 15 residues. V dropped 3 bases and J dropped 4; count of bases not matched to a gene: 6. CDR1 is KGHSH and CDR2 is LQKENI in the germline V gene. In DNA, the CDR3 is TGTGCCAGCTCACCCGGGACAGGGAGTGGCACTGAAGCTTTCTTT. Amino acids: CASSPGTGSGTEAFF.

CDR3 loop: CASSLTGNTEAFF. The CDR3 region has the DNA TGTGCCAGCAGCTTGACAGGGAACACTGAAGCTTTCTTT. This chain joins TRBV5-8 and TRBJ1-1; tentative D call: TRBD1 (5 bases). The germline V and J ends were trimmed by 1 base and 1 base, with 5 bases remaining between them. This CDR3 has 13 residues. Germline V CDR1 and CDR2: SGHTS, YDEGEE.